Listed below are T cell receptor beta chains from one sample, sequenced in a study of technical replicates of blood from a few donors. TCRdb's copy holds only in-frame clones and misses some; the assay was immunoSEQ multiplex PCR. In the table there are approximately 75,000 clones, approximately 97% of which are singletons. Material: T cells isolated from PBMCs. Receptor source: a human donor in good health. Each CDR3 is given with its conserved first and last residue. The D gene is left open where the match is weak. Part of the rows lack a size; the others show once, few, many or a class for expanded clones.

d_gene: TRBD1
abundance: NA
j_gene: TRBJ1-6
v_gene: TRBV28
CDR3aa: CAGAGTGRNSPLHF
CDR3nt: TGTGCCGGTGCCGGGACAGGGAGGAATTCACCCCTCCACTTT

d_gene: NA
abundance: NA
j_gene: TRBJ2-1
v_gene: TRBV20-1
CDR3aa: CSARDRHEQFF
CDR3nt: TGCAGTGCTAGAGATCGACACGAGCAGTTCTTC

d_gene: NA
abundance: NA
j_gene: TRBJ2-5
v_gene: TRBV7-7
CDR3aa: CASSFNRAQETQYF
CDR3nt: TGTGCCAGCAGCTTTAACAGGGCCCAAGAGACCCAGTACTTC

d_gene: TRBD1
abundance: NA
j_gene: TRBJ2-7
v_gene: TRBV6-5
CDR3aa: CASSYNAGTGVDEQYF
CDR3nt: TGTGCCAGCAGTTATAATGCCGGGACAGGGGTCGACGAGCAGTACTTC

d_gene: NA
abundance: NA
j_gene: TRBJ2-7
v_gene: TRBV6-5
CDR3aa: CASSYSAGSGDEQYF
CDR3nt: TGTGCCAGCAGTTACTCGGCGGGGTCAGGTGACGAGCAGTACTTC

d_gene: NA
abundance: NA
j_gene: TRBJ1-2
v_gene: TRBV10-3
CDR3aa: CAISELILGELIYGYTF
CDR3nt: TGTGCCATCAGTGAGTTAATTTTAGGGGAATTAATCTATGGCTACACCTTC

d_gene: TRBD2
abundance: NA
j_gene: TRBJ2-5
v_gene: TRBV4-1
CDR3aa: CASRHGGGKTGETQYF
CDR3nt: TGCGCCAGCAGACACGGCGGGGGGAAAACAGGGGAGACCCAGTACTTC

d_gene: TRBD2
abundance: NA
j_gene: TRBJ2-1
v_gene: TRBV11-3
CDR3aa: CASSPRGGTDNEQFF
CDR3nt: TGTGCCAGCAGCCCACGGGGGGGCACAGATAATGAGCAGTTCTTC

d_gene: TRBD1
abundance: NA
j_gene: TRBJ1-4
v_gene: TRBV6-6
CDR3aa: CASSFGTDHEKLFF
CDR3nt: TGTGCCAGCAGTTTCGGGACAGATCATGAAAAACTGTTTTTT

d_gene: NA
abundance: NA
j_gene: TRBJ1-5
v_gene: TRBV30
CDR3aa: CAWSRGAGLNQPQHF
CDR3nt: TGTGCCTGGAGTCGAGGCGCGGGGCTAAATCAGCCCCAGCATTTT

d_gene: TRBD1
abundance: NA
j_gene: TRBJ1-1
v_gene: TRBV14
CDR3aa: CASSQDRQGTEAFF
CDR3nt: TGTGCCAGCAGCCAAGACAGACAGGGGACTGAAGCTTTCTTT

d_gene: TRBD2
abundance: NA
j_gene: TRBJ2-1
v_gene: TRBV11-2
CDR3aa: CASSPISGESYNEQFF
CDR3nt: TGTGCCAGCAGCCCTATTAGCGGGGAGTCCTACAATGAGCAGTTCTTC

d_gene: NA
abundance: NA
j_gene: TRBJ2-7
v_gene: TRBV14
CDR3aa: CASSPFGGYYEQYF
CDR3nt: TGTGCCAGCAGCCCCTTTGGGGGGTACTACGAGCAGTACTTC

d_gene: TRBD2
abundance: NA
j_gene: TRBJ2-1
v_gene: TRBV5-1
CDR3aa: CASSLASSGGAPEQFF
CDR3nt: TGCGCCAGCAGCTTGGCCTCTAGCGGGGGGGCACCGGAGCAGTTCTTC

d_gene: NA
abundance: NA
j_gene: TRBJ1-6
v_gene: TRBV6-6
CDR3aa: CASNIRVFGSPLHF
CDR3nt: TGTGCCAGCAATATCCGGGTCTTTGGTTCACCCCTCCACTTT

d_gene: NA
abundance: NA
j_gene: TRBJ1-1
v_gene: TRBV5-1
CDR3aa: CASSPGVVGTEAFF
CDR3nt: TGCGCCAGCAGCCCGGGGGTTGTGGGCACTGAAGCTTTCTTT

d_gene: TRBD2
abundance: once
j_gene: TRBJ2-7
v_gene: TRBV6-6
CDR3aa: CASSYMAHGGDEQYF
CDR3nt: TGTGCCAGCAGTTACATGGCCCATGGGGGGGACGAGCAGTACTTC

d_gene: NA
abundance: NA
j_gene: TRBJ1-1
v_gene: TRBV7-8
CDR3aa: CASSLGRGFLNTEAFF
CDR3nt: TGTGCCAGCAGCTTAGGTAGGGGGTTCCTGAACACTGAAGCTTTCTTT

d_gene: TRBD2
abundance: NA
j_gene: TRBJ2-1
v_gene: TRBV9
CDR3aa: CASSPKRLAGGSKINEQFF
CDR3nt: TGTGCCAGCAGCCCAAAGAGACTAGCGGGGGGAAGTAAAATTAATGAGCAGTTCTTC

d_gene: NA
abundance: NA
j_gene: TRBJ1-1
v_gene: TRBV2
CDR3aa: CASELGRTGAFF
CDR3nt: TGTGCCAGCGAGCTGGGCCGAACTGGGGCTTTCTTT

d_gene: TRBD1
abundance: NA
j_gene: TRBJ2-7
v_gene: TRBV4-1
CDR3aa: CASSQGDRGYEQYF
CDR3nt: TGCGCCAGCAGCCAAGGGGACAGGGGCTACGAGCAGTACTTC

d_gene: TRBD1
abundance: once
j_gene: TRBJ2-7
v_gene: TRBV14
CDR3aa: CASRGAGPTGSPYEQYF
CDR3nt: TGTGCCAGCAGAGGGGCCGGACCGACAGGGTCACCCTACGAGCAGTACTTC

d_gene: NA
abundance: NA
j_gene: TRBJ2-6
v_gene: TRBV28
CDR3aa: CASSPGSSGANVLTF
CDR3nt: TGTGCCAGCAGCCCCGGGAGCTCTGGGGCCAACGTCCTGACTTTC

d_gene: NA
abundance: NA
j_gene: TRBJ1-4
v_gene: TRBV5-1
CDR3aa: CASSFRGGEKLFF
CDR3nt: TGCGCCAGCAGCTTTAGGGGGGGTGAAAAACTGTTTTTT

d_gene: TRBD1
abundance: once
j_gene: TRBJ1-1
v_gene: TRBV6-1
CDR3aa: CASSETGVTEAFF
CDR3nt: TGTGCCAGCAGCGAAACAGGGGTTACTGAAGCTTTCTTT

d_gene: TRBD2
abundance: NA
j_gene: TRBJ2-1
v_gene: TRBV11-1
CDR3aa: CASSFTIAGHYNEQFF
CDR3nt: TGTGCCAGCAGCTTCACTATAGCGGGGCATTACAATGAGCAGTTCTTC

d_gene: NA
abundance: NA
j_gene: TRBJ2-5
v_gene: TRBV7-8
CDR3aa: CASSLYNREETQYF
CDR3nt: TGTGCCAGCAGCTTATATAACAGGGAAGAGACCCAGTACTTC

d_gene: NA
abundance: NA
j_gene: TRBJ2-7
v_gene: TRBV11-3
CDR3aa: CASSLYSGNYEQYF
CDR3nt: TGTGCCAGCAGTCTCTATTCAGGGAACTACGAGCAGTACTTC

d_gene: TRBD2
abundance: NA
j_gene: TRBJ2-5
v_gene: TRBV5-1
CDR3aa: CASSLASGGETQYF
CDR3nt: TGCGCCAGCAGCTTGGCCTCCGGGGGGGAGACCCAGTACTTC

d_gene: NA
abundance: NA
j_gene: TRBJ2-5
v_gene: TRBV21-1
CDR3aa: CASSSSLEGLAKETQYF
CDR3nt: TGTGCCAGCAGCTCTTCCCTGGAGGGGCTAGCGAAGGAGACCCAGTACTTC

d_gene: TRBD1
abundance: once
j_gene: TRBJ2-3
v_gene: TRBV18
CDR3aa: CASSSTGVGTDTQYF
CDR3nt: TGTGCCAGCTCATCGACAGGGGTTGGCACAGATACGCAGTATTTT

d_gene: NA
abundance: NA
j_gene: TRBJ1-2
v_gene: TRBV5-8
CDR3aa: CASRLMTGRGIYGYTF
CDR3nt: TGTGCCAGCAGACTAATGACAGGCCGGGGAATCTATGGCTACACCTTC

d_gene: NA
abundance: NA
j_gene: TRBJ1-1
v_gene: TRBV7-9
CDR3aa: CASSPQLNTEAFF
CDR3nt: TGTGCCAGCAGCCCCCAGTTGAACACTGAAGCTTTCTTT

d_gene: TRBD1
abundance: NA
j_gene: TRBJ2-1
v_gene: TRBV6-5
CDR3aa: CASSYADRGGYEQFF
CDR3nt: TGTGCCAGCAGTTACGCGGACAGGGGAGGGTATGAGCAGTTCTTC

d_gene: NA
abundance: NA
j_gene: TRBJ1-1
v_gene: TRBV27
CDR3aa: CASSDSRGNTEAFF
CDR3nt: TGTGCCAGCAGTGACAGCAGGGGCAACACTGAAGCTTTCTTT

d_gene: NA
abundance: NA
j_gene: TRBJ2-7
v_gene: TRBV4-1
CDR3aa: CASSDRDTDLSSYEQYF
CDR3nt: TGCGCCAGCAGCGACCGGGACACTGATTTGAGCTCCTACGAGCAGTACTTC

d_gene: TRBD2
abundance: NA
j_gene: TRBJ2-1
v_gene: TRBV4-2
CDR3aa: CASSGLATGDEQFF
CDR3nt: TGTGCCAGCAGCGGACTAGCCACAGGAGATGAGCAGTTCTTC

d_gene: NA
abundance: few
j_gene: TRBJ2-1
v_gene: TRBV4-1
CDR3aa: CASTTFSENNEQFF
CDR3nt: TGCGCCAGCACCACCTTTTCAGAAAACAATGAGCAGTTCTTC

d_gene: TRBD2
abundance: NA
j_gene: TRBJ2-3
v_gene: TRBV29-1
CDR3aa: CSVEVASGSSDTQYF
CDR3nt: TGCAGCGTTGAAGTAGCTAGCGGGAGTTCAGATACGCAGTATTTT

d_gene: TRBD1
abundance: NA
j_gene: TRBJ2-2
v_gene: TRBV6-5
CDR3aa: CASSSPPGQAGELFF
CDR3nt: TGTGCCAGCAGTTCCCCCCCGGGACAGGCCGGGGAGCTGTTTTTT

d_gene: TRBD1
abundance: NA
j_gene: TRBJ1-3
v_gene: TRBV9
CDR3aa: CASSVETGGFGNTIYF
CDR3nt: TGTGCCAGCAGCGTAGAAACAGGGGGGTTTGGAAACACCATATATTTT

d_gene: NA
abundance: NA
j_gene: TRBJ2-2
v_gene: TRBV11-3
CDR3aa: CASSSWGKNTGELFF
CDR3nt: TGTGCCAGCAGCTCATGGGGCAAGAACACCGGGGAGCTGTTTTTT

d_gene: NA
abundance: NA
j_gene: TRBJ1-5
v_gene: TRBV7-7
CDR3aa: CASSLDVVRQVEQPQHF
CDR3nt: TGTGCTAGCAGCTTAGATGTGGTCCGGCAGGTCGAGCAGCCCCAGCATTTT

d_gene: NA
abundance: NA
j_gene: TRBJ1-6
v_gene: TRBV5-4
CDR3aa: CASSWDRGNSPLHF
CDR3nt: TGTGCCAGCAGCTGGGACCGGGGGAATTCACCCCTCCACTTT